This T cell receptor (beta chain) is drawn from a study of PD-1 blockade in classical Hodgkin lymphoma. Findings of the study overall: Baseline diversity in complete responders resembled that of newly diagnosed patients. A significant rise in TCR diversity was seen by C4D1 for CD4+ cells but not for CD8+ cells. Possibly reflecting disease activity or prior therapy, repertoire differences have causes that remain undefined.

This CDR3 is 13 amino acids long. CDR1 SGHTA and CDR2 FQGNSA come from the germline V gene. Notes on this clone: Its antigen is currently unknown. The junction shows a germline mismatch at one end, possibly a read error.

The data were produced by immunoSEQ multiplex PCR, yet TCRdb's version contains in-frame clones alone and is incomplete. Among around 31,000 clones listed, around four fifths were seen once. Time point meaning: cycle 4 day 1 (C4D1), after about 6 weeks of nivolumab. No patient escaped relapse after autologous stem cell transplantation, and brentuximab vedotin exposure varied. Thawed PBMCs yielded CD4+ T cells through magnetic negative selection. The input for sequencing was CD4+ T cells from blood, taken before the fourth cycle of nivolumab. J is TRBJ1-2 and V is TRBV7-2; 9 nucleotides match TRBD1. The TCR was taken from a human donor with classical Hodgkin lymphoma. CDR3 residues: CANSLTGGVGYTF. In DNA, the CDR3 is TGTGCCAACAGCTTAACAGGGGGCGTTGGCTACACCTTC.